This T cell receptor beta chain was captured in a study of T cell responses to AZD1222 COVID-19 vaccine. Broader study findings: Seropositive status at baseline applied to only five to seven AZD1222 recipients.

A word on this clone: Antigen unknown.

Some clones are missing from TCRdb's copy, which holds only in-frame ones; the method was immunoSEQ multiplex PCR. The table shows around 160,000 clones, with roughly 91% occurring only once. The sequence came from an adult in good health. The specimen comprised peripheral blood, sampled on day 0 of AZD1222 vaccination.

The CDR3 nucleotides are TGTGCCAGCAGTTACAGTGTGAGCGGTCAGCCCCAGCATTTT. Amino acid sequence: CASSYSVSGQPQHF. The rearrangement uses TRBV6-5 and TRBJ1-5; D uncertain. Per the germline V gene, CDR1 is MNHEY and CDR2 is SVGAGI. The CDR3 loop spans 14 amino acids. V lost 2 bases to trimming and J lost 6 bases, with 11 bases between them.